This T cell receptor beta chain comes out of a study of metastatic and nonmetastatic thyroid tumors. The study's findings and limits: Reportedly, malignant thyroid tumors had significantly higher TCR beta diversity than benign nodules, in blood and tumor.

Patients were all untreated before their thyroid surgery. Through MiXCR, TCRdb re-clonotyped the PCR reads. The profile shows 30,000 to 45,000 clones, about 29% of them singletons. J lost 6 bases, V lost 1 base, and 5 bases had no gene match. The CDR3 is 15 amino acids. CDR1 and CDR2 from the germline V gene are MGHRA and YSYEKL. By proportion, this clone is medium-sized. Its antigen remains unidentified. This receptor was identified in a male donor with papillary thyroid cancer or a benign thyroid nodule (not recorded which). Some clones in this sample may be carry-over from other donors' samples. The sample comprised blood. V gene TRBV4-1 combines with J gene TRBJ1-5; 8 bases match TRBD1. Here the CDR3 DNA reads TGCGCCAGCAGCCAAGGGCAGGGGGCGTTTCAGCCCCAGCATTTT. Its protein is CASSQGQGAFQPQHF.